One sample yielded the 10 T cell receptor beta chains listed below, sequenced in a study of blood T cell repertoires in COVID-19. Using immunoSEQ multiplex PCR, the repertoire was profiled, and TCRdb retains in-frame clones only, with some absent. The table includes some 340,000 clones, around 86% detected once. The sequenced sample was PBMCs or T cells enriched from blood (not recorded which). The receptors were sampled from a woman in her 50s who had recovered from COVID-19.

The sample holds one count of this clone. CDR3 residues: CASSQGWTGGSYGYTF. The CDR3 region has the DNA TGCGCCAGCAGCCAAGGGTGGACAGGGGGCTCCTATGGCTACACCTTC. V is TRBV4-1 and J is TRBJ1-2, with 11 bases lining up with TRBD1. The germline CDR1 and CDR2 sequences are MGHRA and YSYEKL. The length of the CDR3 is 16 residues. J lost 4 bases, V lost 1 base, and 5 bases had no gene match.

The chain combines TRBV4-3 with TRBJ1-4; TRBD1 matches 9 bases. V shed 0 bases and J 4 bases; nucleotides not matched to a gene: 15. This CDR3 region has 20 residues. The germline V gene has CDR1 LGHNA and CDR2 YSLEER. In nucleotides, the CDR3 is TGCGCCAGCAGCCAAGACCGATCCCCGGGACAGGGAACTGATAATGAAAAACTGTTTTTT. Its protein product is CASSQDRSPGQGTDNEKLFF.

The table lists this clone with a few counts. This chain uses TRBV7-9 with TRBJ2-2; 7 nucleotides line up with TRBD1. V gave up 5 bases and J gave up 6 bases; unmatched junction bases: 9. Germline loops: CDR1 SEHNR, CDR2 FQNEAQ (reference sequence). There are 15 residues in the CDR3. The CDR3 loop is CASSQFRGTAGELFF. The CDR3 DNA reads as TGTGCCAGCAGCCAATTTAGGGGGACAGCCGGGGAGCTGTTTTTT.

The chain recombines TRBV6-2 or TRBV6-3 with TRBJ1-5; TRBD1 aligns across 8 bases. Germline V CDR1 and CDR2: MNHEY, SVGEGT. This CDR3 comprises 15 residues. After removal of 5 bases from V and 2 bases from J, the junction contained 5 bases not matched to a gene. The CDR3 spells CASSLEQGGNQPQHF. CDR3 DNA sequence: TGTGCCAGCAGTCTGGAACAGGGGGGCAATCAGCCCCAGCATTTT.

The J gene is TRBJ2-7, the V gene TRBV5-4; TRBD2 aligns across 9 bases. CDR1 and CDR2 (germline): SGHNT, YYREEE (reference sequence). J gave up 2 bases and V 0 bases, and 3 bases lay outside the gene matches. This CDR3 comprises 15 residues. The CDR3 loop is CASSLGRGGTYEQYF. The CDR3 region has the DNA TGTGCCAGCAGCTTGGGGCGGGGGGGTACCTACGAGCAGTACTTC.

As regards this clone: The junction does not match germline at one end; this may be a read error. The identical CDR3 is also encoded by other nucleotide sequences in the sample. The J gene is TRBJ2-3, the V gene TRBV18; tentative D call: TRBD2 (6 bases). This CDR3 is 13 amino acids long. Germline CDR1 reads KGHSH; CDR2 reads LQKENI. In DNA, the CDR3 is TGTGCCAGCTCACCGGGGCGGGAAGATACGCAATATTTT. Its translation is CASSPGREDTQYF.

The rearrangement joins TRBV6-2 or TRBV6-3 to TRBJ1-1; D remains ambiguous. Germline lookup yields CDR1 MNHEY and CDR2 SVGEGT. The CDR3 extends over 14 amino acids. V was trimmed by 3 bases and J by 2 bases, leaving 10 bases between them. The CDR3 loop reads CASSYAGANTEAFF. DNA of the CDR3: TGTGCCAGCAGTTATGCGGGCGCAAACACTGAAGCTTTCTTT.

The chain couples TRBV28 to TRBJ2-7, with TRBD1 matching over 7 bases. This CDR3 has 14 amino acids. The V gene end was trimmed by 1 base and the J gene end by 3 bases; junction bases not matched to a gene: 3. Germline V gives CDR1 MDHEN, CDR2 SYDVKM. CDR3: CASSLLPGGYEQYF. For the CDR3, the DNA is TGTGCCAGCAGTTTATTGCCAGGGGGCTACGAGCAGTACTTC.

A remark on this clone: At one end the junction does not follow the germline gene, possibly because of a read error. The gene calls are TRBV6-2 or TRBV6-3 and TRBJ1-1; TRBD1 matches 10 bases. Germline V gene data show CDR1 as MNHEY and CDR2 as SVGEGT. This CDR3 is built from 14 residues. The CDR3 DNA is TGTGCCAGCAGTAACTCGGGACAGGGGAATCGAGCTTTCTTT. Translation gives CASSNSGQGNRAFF.

This clone was picked up a small number of times. The chain joins TRBV7-3 to TRBJ1-1, with TRBD1 as a possible D gene (5 bases). CDR3 size: 15 residues. The germline gives CDR1 SGHTA, CDR2 FQGTGA. V lost 5 bases, J lost 0 bases, and 13 bases lay in between. CDR3 in DNA: TGTGCCAGCAGCCCCCTTGGGGCTCTGAACACTGAAGCTTTCTTT. It specifies CASSPLGALNTEAFF. Combining the CDR3 with reference TRBV7-3 and TRBJ1-1 gives the whole variable domain GAGVSQTPSNKVTEKGKYVELRCDPISGHTALYWYRQSLGQGPEFLIYFQGTGAADDSGLPNDRFFAVRPEGSVSTLKIQRTERGDSAVYLCASSPLGALNTEAFFGQGTRLTVV.